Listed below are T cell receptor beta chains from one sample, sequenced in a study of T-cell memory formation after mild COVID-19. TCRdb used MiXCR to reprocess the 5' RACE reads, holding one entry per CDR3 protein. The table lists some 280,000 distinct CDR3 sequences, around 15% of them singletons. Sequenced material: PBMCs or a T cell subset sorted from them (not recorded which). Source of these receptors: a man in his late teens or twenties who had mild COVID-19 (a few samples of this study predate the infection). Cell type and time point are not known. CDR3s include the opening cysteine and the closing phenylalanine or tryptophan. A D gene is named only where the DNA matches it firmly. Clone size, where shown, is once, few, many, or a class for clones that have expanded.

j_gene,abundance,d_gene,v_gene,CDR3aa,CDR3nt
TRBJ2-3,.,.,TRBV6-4,CASRADRLSTDTQYF,TGTGCCAGCAGAGCCGACAGGCTTAGCACAGATACGCAGTATTTT
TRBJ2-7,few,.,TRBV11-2,CASSRRDGGVQYF,TGTGCCAGCAGCCGCCGGGACGGTGGAGTGCAGTACTTC
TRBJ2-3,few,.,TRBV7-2,CASSLTFGGDTQYF,TGTGCCAGCAGCTTAACGTTCGGGGGCGATACGCAGTATTTT
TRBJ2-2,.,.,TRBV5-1,CASNRPSTGELFF,TGCGCCAGCAACAGGCCTTCCACCGGGGAGCTGTTTTTT
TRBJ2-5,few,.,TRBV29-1,CSVLQETQYF,TGCAGCGTACTTCAAGAGACCCAGTACTTC
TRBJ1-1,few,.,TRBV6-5,CASTLLGGNTEAFF,TGTGCCAGCACTCTACTGGGGGGGAACACTGAAGCTTTCTTT
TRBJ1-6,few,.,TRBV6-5,CASRGEFHSPLHF,TGTGCCAGCAGAGGGGAGTTCCATTCACCCCTCCACTTT
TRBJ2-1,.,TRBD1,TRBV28,CASRPGQVGMGEQFF,TGTGCCAGCAGGCCCGGACAGGTAGGAATGGGTGAGCAGTTCTTC
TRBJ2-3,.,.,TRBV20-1,CSARVPLRANTQYF,TGCAGTGCTAGAGTACCCCTGAGGGCCAATACGCAGTATTTT
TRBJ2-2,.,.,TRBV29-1,CSGLTRAGRNTGELFF,TGCAGCGGCCTTACACGGGCAGGCCGGAACACCGGGGAGCTGTTTTTT
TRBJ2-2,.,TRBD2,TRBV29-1,CSAGLAGGTGELFF,TGCAGCGCTGGACTAGCGGGGGGCACCGGGGAGCTGTTTTTT
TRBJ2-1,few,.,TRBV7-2,CASSLAMATSHEQFF,TGTGCCAGCAGCTTAGCGATGGCTACCTCCCATGAGCAGTTCTTC
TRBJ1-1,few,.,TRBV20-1,CSASLGPEERAFF,TGCAGTGCTAGTCTAGGTCCCGAGGAGAGAGCTTTCTTT
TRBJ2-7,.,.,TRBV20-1,CSAIQGNEQYF,TGCAGTGCGATACAGGGAAACGAGCAGTACTTC
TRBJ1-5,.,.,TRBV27,CASSYRIPEPQHF,TGTGCCAGCAGTTACAGGATTCCCGAGCCCCAGCATTTT
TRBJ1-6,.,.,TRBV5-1,CASSLTGIDSPLHF,TGCGCCAGCAGCTTGACAGGAATCGATTCACCCCTCCACTTT
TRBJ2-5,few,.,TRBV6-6,CASSPQRETQYF,TGTGCCAGCAGCCCCCAGCGAGAGACCCAGTACTTC
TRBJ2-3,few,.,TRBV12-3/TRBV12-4,CASSFGGVADTQYF,TGTGCCAGCAGTTTTGGCGGGGTGGCAGATACGCAGTATTTT
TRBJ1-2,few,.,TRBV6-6,CASRPRSGSYGYTF,TGTGCCAGCAGACCGCGGTCGGGGAGCTATGGCTACACCTTC
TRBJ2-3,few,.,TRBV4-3,CASSESPGDTQYF,TGCGCCAGCAGCGAAAGCCCGGGAGATACGCAGTATTTT